A selection of T cell receptor beta chains follows, all from one sample in a study of blood T cell repertoires in COVID-19. The repertoire was sequenced with immunoSEQ multiplex PCR; TCRdb's copy has only in-frame clones and lacks some. Of nearly 350,000 clones listed, around 87% were seen once; the top ten hold about 6%. Sequencing was carried out using peripheral blood. These receptors came from a woman between 50 and 59 years old with COVID-19, enrolled during active disease. CDR3s include the opening cysteine and the closing phenylalanine or tryptophan. A D gene is named only where the DNA matches it firmly. A row's size may be missing; if present it is once, few, many or a size class.

abundance	v_gene	d_gene	j_gene	CDR3nt	CDR3aa
once	TRBV9	-	TRBJ1-1	TGTGCCAGCAGCGCGGGAATGGTCACTGAAGCTTTCTTT	CASSAGMVTEAFF
-	TRBV5-6	-	TRBJ2-1	TGTGCCAGCAGATCCACCGAGGCGGAGACCTACAATGAGCAGTTCTTC	CASRSTEAETYNEQFF
-	TRBV19	TRBD1	TRBJ2-4	TGTGCCAGTAGTATTCAGGGGGACCCCCTTATAGCCAAAAACATTCAGTACTTC	CASSIQGDPLIAKNIQYF
-	TRBV7-2	-	TRBJ2-7	TGTGCCAGCAGCGACCGGACAGTGAGCTCCTACGAGCAGTACTTC	CASSDRTVSSYEQYF
-	TRBV7-8	-	TRBJ2-7	TGTGCCAGCAGCTTAAAGGGCAGGGCAGACTTCTCCTACGAGCAGTACTTC	CASSLKGRADFSYEQYF
-	TRBV7-3	TRBD2	TRBJ2-1	TGTGCCAGCAGCTCAAGGGCTAGCGGGGGGTACAATGAGCAGTTCTTC	CASSSRASGGYNEQFF
-	TRBV12-5	TRBD1	TRBJ2-1	TGTACTAGTGGGGCGCTGGACAGGGCGGCCCATGAGCAGTTCTTC	CTSGALDRAAHEQFF
-	TRBV7-3	TRBD2	TRBJ2-2	TGTGCCAGCAGCGCCCAGGTGGCGGGAGGGCGGGACGGGGAGCTGTTTTTT	CASSAQVAGGRDGELFF
-	TRBV11-2	-	TRBJ1-1	TGTGCCAGCGGCCTGGGCGAAGCTTTCTTT	CASGLGEAFF
-	TRBV5-1	-	TRBJ1-1	TGCGCCAGCAGCCTTTGGACAGAGCTAAACACTGAAGCTTTCTTT	CASSLWTELNTEAFF
-	TRBV5-4	TRBD2	TRBJ2-5	TGTGCCAGCAGCCCGGGACTAGCGGGAGGGGCTTACCAAGAGACCCAGTACTTC	CASSPGLAGGAYQETQYF
-	TRBV11-3	-	TRBJ2-7	TGTGCCAGCAGTCCACGGGACATTAACTACGAGCAGTACTTC	CASSPRDINYEQYF
-	TRBV7-2	-	TRBJ1-2	TGTGCCAGCAGTGGACAGTCGTACTATGGCTACACCTTC	CASSGQSYYGYTF
-	TRBV9	TRBD1	TRBJ2-1	TGTGCCAGCAGCGCCTGGGACAGGGGAGACAATGAGCAGTTCTTC	CASSAWDRGDNEQFF
-	TRBV5-1	-	TRBJ2-3	TGCGCCAGCAGCTTATTAGCAAGCACAGATACGCAGTATTTT	CASSLLASTDTQYF
few	TRBV29-1	TRBD1	TRBJ2-1	TGCAGCGTTGAGGGGGACAGGGAGAGCTCCTACAATGAGCAGTTCTTC	CSVEGDRESSYNEQFF
-	TRBV30	-	TRBJ1-2	TGTGCCTGGAGGCTTACAGTAGGTGGCTACACCTTC	CAWRLTVGGYTF
-	TRBV24-1	-	TRBJ2-3	TGTGCCACCATCAGGAGCGGGTCCTGCACAGATACGCAGTATTTT	CATIRSGSCTDTQYF
-	TRBV15	-	TRBJ2-1	TGTGCCACCAGCAGAGTTATGGGGCCTTCCTGGTCCAATGAGCAGTTCTTC	CATSRVMGPSWSNEQFF
-	TRBV5-6	-	TRBJ2-7	TGTGCCAGCAGCTTAGGAGGGCGGCCCTACGAGCAGTACTTC	CASSLGGRPYEQYF
-	TRBV5-1	-	TRBJ2-1	TGCGCCAGCAGCTTGGAGGGGGTAGGTGGGTACAATGAGCAGTTCTTC	CASSLEGVGGYNEQFF
few	TRBV6-6	-	TRBJ1-5	TGTGCCAGCAGTTACGGGCAGGGGAACAATCAGCCCCAGCATTTT	CASSYGQGNNQPQHF
-	TRBV24-1	-	TRBJ1-2	TGTGCCACCAGTGATCCGACACGGAACTATGGCTACACCTTC	CATSDPTRNYGYTF
-	TRBV2	-	TRBJ1-1	TGTGCCAGCAGTGGGCGACAGCGTAACACTGAAGCTTTCTTT	CASSGRQRNTEAFF
-	TRBV27	TRBD1	TRBJ1-1	TGTGCCAGTTCCCCGGGACAGGGCTATTCAACCACTGAAGCTTTCTTT	CASSPGQGYSTTEAFF
few	TRBV30	TRBD1	TRBJ2-7	TGTGCCTGGAACTCCGGGACAGGGGTAAACGAGCAGTACTTC	CAWNSGTGVNEQYF
-	TRBV27	TRBD1	TRBJ1-3	TGTGCCACCAGGGGGCCTGGAAACACCATATATTTT	CATRGPGNTIYF